These 13 T cell receptor beta chains originate from one sample sequenced in a study of blood T cell repertoires in COVID-19. Clones were read by immunoSEQ multiplex PCR, and TCRdb kept only the in-frame ones, dropping some. The sample has over 55,000 clones; over 75% are singletons. Specimen: peripheral blood. Receptors originate from a human donor in a cohort sampled during active COVID-19.

The rearrangement links TRBV27 to TRBJ1-6, with TRBD1 matching over 7 bases. Trimming removed 3 bases from V and 0 bases from J; junction bases left unmatched: 8. This CDR3 region has 18 residues. The V gene's germline CDR1 is MNHEY and CDR2 SMNVEV (reference sequence). DNA for the CDR3: TGTGCCAGCAGTTTCCGGACAGGAAAGAGCTCCTATAATTCACCCCTCCACTTT. Translation gives CASSFRTGKSSYNSPLHF.

The chain uses TRBV27 and TRBJ1-2, with 9 positions matching TRBD1. The trim removed 3 bases at V and 6 bases at J, leaving 2 bases unmatched. CDR1 and CDR2 from the germline V gene are MNHEY and SMNVEV (reference sequence). CDR3 length: 13 amino acids. CDR3: CASSLDRGHGYTF. CDR3 coding DNA: TGTGCCAGCAGTTTGGACAGGGGCCATGGCTACACCTTC.

This clone was picked up a small number of times. The chain links TRBV19 to TRBJ1-4; a weak D match, TRBD1 (5 bases). The CDR3 covers 15 residues. Germline V gene lookup returns CDR1 LNHDA and CDR2 SQIVND (reference sequence). The ends were cut back, 7 bases at V and 8 bases at J, with 20 bases in the middle. The CDR3 DNA reads as TGTGCCAGTAACTCGAACTTCAGGGAAGGAGAAAAACTGTTTTTT. It yields the protein CASNSNFREGEKLFF.

This clone was detected only once. The gene calls are TRBV13 and TRBJ1-1; unclear D gene. The CDR3 runs to 15 residues. The germline V gene encodes CDR1 PRHDT and CDR2 FYEKMQ (reference sequence). The germline V and J ends were trimmed by 2 bases and 4 bases, with 14 bases remaining between them. The CDR3 DNA reads TGTGCCAGCAGCTTAAATGGAGGGAGGAGCACTGAAGCTTTCTTT. This sequence encodes CASSLNGGRSTEAFF.

V and J are TRBV20-1 and TRBJ2-3; D is uncertain. The CDR3 sequence is 12 residues long. CDR1 and CDR2 (germline): DFQATT, SNEGSKA (reference sequence). V lost 3 bases and J lost 6, with 10 bases in between. In DNA form, the CDR3 reads TGCAGTGCTAGTTCGAGATGGGATACGCAGTATTTT. This codes for CSASSRWDTQYF.

This chain joins TRBV10-3 and TRBJ1-1, with D perhaps matching TRBD1 (6 bases). Germline loops: CDR1 ENHRY, CDR2 SYGVKD. There are 16 residues in the CDR3. Trimming took 0 bases from V and 0 from J, leaving 11 bases between them. The CDR3 coding sequence is TGTGCCATCAGTGAGTCACAGGGCGGGCTGAACACTGAAGCTTTCTTT. Amino acids: CAISESQGGLNTEAFF.

The chain is built from TRBV15 and TRBJ2-3; D is perhaps TRBD2 (6 bases). Per the germline V gene, CDR1 is LNHNV and CDR2 is YYDKDF (reference sequence). The CDR3 runs 15 residues. V lost 3 bases to trimming and J lost 2 bases, with 12 bases between them. The CDR3 bases are TGTGCCACCAGCAGGGGACTCGCTTTCACAGATACGCAGTATTTT. The encoded protein is CATSRGLAFTDTQYF.

The chain employs TRBV11-2 and TRBJ2-1; 10 positions match TRBD2. J was trimmed by 7 bases and V by 4 bases; bases with no gene match: 16. Looked up from germline, CDR1 is SGHAT and CDR2 is FQNNGV. The CDR3 consists of 18 residues. CDR3 nucleotide sequence: TGTGCCAGCAGCTCCCAACCCCTAATCCTAGCGGGAGTAAATGAGCAGTTCTTC. Its protein product is CASSSQPLILAGVNEQFF.

This clone was picked up one time. The chain joins TRBV10-1 to TRBJ2-7; 14 bases fit TRBD2. The germline V gene encodes CDR1 WNHNN and CDR2 SYGVQD (reference sequence). Trimming removed 6 bases from V and 5 bases from J; junction bases left unmatched: 6. This CDR3 spans 15 amino acids. The CDR3 region is CASSDGTSGSHEQYF. In DNA, the CDR3 is TGCGCCAGCAGCGATGGGACTAGCGGGAGTCACGAGCAGTACTTC.

The chain joins TRBV7-6 to TRBJ1-3; 11 bases map to TRBD1. The germline V gene has CDR1 SGHVS and CDR2 FNYEAQ. This CDR3 has 16 amino acids. Trimming removed 5 bases from V and 4 bases from J; junction bases left unmatched: 7. This CDR3 reads CASSPGQGAGGNTIYF. CDR3 coding DNA: TGTGCCAGCAGCCCAGGACAGGGGGCGGGAGGAAACACCATATATTTT.

The chain is built from TRBV24-1 and TRBJ2-2; D may be TRBD2 (5 bases). Germline V lookup: CDR1 KGHDR, CDR2 SFDVKD. Trimming removed 5 bases from V and 0 bases from J, with 9 bases in between. The CDR3 extends over 15 amino acids. CDR3 sequence: CATSGGFPNTGELFF. In DNA form, the CDR3 reads TGTGCCACCAGTGGCGGGTTTCCGAACACCGGGGAGCTGTTTTTT.

The V call is TRBV18, the J call TRBJ2-7, with D maybe TRBD1 (5 bases). Germline lookup yields CDR1 KGHSH and CDR2 LQKENI. This CDR3 has 12 amino acids. Deletions cut 3 bases from V and 4 bases from J, with 7 bases between. The CDR3 spells CASSPDRYEQYF. The CDR3 nucleotides are TGTGCCAGCTCACCCGACAGATACGAGCAGTACTTC.

The chain uses TRBV30 and TRBJ2-3; TRBD2 might be the D (6 bases). Trimming stripped 7 bases from V and 0 bases from J, with 17 bases between. The germline V gene has CDR1 GTSNPN and CDR2 SVGIG (reference sequence). The length of the CDR3 is 15 residues. The CDR3 loop reads CAYSPLGTSTDTQYF. The CDR3 bases are TGTGCCTATTCCCCACTGGGGACTAGCACAGATACGCAGTATTTT.